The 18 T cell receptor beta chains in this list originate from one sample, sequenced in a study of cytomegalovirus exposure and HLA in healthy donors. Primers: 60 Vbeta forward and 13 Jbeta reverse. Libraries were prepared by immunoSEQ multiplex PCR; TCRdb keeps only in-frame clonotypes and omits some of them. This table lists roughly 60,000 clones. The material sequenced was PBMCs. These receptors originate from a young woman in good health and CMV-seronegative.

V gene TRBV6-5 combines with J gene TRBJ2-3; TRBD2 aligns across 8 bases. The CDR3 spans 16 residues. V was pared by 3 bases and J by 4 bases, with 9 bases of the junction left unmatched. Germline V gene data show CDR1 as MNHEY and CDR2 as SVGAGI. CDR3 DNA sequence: TGTGCCAGCAGTTATGTTCCGGGAGGGGGGGCAGATACGCAGTATTTT. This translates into CASSYVPGGGADTQYF.

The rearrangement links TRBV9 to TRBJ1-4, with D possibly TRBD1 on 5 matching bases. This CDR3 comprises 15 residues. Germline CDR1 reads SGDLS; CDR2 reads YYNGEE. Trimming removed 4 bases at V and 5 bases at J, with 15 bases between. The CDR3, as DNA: TGTGCCAGCAGCTTCTCGACAGCGGGGAATGAAAAACTGTTTTTT. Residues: CASSFSTAGNEKLFF.

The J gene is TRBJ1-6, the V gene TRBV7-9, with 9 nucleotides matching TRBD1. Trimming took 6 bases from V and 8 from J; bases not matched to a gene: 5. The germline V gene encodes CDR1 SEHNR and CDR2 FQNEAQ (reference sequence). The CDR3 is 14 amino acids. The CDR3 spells CASSLQGAYSPLHF. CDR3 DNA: TGTGCCAGCAGTTTACAGGGGGCTTATTCACCCCTCCACTTT. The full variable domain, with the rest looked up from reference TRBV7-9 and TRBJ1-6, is DTGVSQNPRHKITKRGQNVTFRCDPISEHNRLYWYRQTLGQGPEFLTYFQNEAQLEKSRLLSDRFSAERPKGSFSTLEIQRTEQGDSAMYLCASSLQGAYSPLHFGNGTRLTVT.

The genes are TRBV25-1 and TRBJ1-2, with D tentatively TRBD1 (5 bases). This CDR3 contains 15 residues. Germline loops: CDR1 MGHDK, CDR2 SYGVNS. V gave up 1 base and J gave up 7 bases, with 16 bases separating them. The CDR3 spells CASSESFGGSRGYTF. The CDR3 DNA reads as TGTGCCAGCAGTGAATCATTCGGGGGGTCGCGTGGCTACACCTTC.

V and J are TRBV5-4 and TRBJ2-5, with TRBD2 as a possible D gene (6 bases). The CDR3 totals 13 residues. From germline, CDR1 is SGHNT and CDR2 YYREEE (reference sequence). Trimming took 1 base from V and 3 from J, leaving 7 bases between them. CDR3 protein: CASSLTGEETQYF. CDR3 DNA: TGTGCCAGCAGCTTGACGGGAGAAGAGACCCAGTACTTC.

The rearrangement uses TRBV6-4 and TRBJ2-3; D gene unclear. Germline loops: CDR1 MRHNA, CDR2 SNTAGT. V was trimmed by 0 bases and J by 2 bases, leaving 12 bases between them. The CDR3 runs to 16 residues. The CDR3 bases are TGTGCCAGCAGTGACTCCCCTGGTGGCTCCACAGATACGCAGTATTTT. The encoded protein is CASSDSPGGSTDTQYF.

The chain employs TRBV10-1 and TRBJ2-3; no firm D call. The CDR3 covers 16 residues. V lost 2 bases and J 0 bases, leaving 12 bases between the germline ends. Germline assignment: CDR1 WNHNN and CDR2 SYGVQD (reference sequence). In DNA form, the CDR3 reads TGCGCCAGCAGTGAGCTCCCGACACCGAGCACAGATACGCAGTATTTT. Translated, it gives CASSELPTPSTDTQYF.

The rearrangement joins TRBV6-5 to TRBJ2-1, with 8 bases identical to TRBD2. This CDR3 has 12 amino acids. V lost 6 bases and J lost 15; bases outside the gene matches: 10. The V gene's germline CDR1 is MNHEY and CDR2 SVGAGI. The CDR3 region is CASSHTGTSLFF. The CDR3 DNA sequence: TGTGCCAGCAGCCATACCGGGACTAGTCTGTTCTTC.

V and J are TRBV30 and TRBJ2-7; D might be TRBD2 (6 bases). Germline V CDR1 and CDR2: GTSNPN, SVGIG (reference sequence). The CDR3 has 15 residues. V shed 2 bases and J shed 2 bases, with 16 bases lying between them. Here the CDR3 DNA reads TGTGCCTGGAGTTCACCGGGACTGCCCGCCTACGAGCAGTACTTC. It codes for CAWSSPGLPAYEQYF.

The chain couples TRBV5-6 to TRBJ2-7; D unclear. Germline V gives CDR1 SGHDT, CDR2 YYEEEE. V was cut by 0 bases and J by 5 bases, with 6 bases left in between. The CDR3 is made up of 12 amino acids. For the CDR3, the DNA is TGTGCCAGCAGCTTGGTGTCGGACGAGCAGTACTTC. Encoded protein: CASSLVSDEQYF.

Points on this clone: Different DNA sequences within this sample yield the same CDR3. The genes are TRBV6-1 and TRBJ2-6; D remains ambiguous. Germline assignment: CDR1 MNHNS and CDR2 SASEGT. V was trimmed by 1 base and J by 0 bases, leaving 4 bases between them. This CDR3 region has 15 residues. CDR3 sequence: CASSEDSSGANVLTF. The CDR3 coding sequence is TGTGCCAGCAGTGAAGACAGCTCTGGGGCCAACGTCCTGACTTTC.

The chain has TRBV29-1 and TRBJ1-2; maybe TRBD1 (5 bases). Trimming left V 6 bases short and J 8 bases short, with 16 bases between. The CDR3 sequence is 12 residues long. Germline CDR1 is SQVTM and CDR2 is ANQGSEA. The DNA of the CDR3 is TGCAGCGTGCGAGAGGACCGGGGGGGCTACACCTTC. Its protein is CSVREDRGGYTF.

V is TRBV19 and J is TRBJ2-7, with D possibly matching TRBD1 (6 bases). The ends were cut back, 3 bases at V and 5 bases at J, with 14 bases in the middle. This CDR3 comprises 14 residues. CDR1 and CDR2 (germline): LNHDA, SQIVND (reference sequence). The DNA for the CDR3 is TGTGCCAGTAGTATCGGTACAGGGCGGGACGAGCAGTACTTC. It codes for CASSIGTGRDEQYF.

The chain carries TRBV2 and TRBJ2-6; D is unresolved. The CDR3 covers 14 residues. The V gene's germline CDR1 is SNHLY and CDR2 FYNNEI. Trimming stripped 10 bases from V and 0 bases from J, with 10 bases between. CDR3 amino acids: CATGLSSGANVLTF. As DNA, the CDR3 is TGTGCCACGGGTTTGAGCTCTGGGGCCAACGTCCTGACTTTC.

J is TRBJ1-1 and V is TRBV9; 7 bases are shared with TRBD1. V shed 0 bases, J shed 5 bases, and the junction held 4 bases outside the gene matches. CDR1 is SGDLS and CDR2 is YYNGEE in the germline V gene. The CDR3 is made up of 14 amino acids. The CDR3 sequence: CASSVGQGKTEAFF. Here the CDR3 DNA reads TGTGCCAGCAGCGTAGGACAGGGTAAGACTGAAGCTTTCTTT.

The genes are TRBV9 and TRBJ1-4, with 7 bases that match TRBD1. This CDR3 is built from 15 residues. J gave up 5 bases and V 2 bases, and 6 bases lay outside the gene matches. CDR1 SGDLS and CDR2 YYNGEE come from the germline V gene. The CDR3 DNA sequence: TGTGCCAGCAGCGTGGCGACAGGGAAAAATGAAAAACTGTTTTTT. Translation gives CASSVATGKNEKLFF.

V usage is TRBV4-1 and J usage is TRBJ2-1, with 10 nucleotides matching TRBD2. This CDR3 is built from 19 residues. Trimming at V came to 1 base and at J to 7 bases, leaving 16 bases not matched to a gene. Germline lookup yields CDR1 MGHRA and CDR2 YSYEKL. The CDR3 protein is CASSQGLQLAGLSANEQFF. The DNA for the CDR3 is TGCGCCAGCAGCCAAGGGCTCCAACTAGCGGGACTCAGTGCTAATGAGCAGTTCTTC.

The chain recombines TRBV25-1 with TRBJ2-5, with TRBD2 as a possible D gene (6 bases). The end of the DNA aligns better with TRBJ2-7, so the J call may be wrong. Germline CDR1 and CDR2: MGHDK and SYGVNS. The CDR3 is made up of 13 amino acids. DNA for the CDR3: TGTGCCAGCAGCGAGACTAGTTCCTACGAGCAGTACTTC. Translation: CASSETSSYEQYF.